The 25 T cell receptor beta chains reported below all come from one sample, sequenced in a study of PD-1 blockade in classical Hodgkin lymphoma. Profiling relied on immunoSEQ multiplex PCR, and the TCRdb table lists in-frame clones only, not all of them. The sample shows tens of thousands of clones, more than 80% of them seen only once. Time point in this sample: cycle 4 day 1 (C4D1), after 6 weeks of nivolumab. Every patient relapsed after autologous stem cell transplantation, and brentuximab vedotin exposure varied. The material sequenced was peripheral blood mononuclear cells (PBMCs), taken before the fourth cycle of nivolumab. The receptors were sampled from a human donor with classical Hodgkin lymphoma.

The chain is built from TRBV6-5 and TRBJ2-7; 10 nucleotides align to TRBD2. The CDR3 is 15 residues long. V lost 6 bases to trimming and J lost 5 bases; unmatched junction nucleotides: 10. The germline CDR1 and CDR2 sequences are MNHEY and SVGAGI. Here the CDR3 reads CASRLPGTSAHEQYF. The CDR3 nucleotides are TGTGCCAGCAGATTGCCGGGGACTAGCGCCCACGAGCAGTACTTC.

The chain couples TRBV11-2 to TRBJ2-7; D gene ambiguous. In germline, CDR1 is SGHAT, CDR2 FQNNGV. The CDR3 is 13 amino acids. Trimming took 3 bases from V and 5 from J, leaving 11 bases between them. The CDR3 spells CASSFELMDEQYF. DNA of the CDR3: TGTGCCAGCAGCTTCGAGTTGATGGACGAGCAGTACTTC.

CDR3 coding DNA: TGCGCCAGCACCGAGGGGGCTAGCTCCTACGAGCAGTACTTC. It yields the protein CASTEGASSYEQYF. The chain joins TRBV5-1 to TRBJ2-7, with 7 positions matching TRBD1. Germline trimming cut 6 bases from V and 0 bases from J; bases unmatched to any gene: 6. Germline assignment: CDR1 SGHRS and CDR2 YFSETQ. The CDR3 has 14 amino acids.

This rearrangement joins TRBV7-6 to TRBJ2-5, with TRBD2 matching over 10 bases. J gave up 5 bases and V 1 base, and 10 bases lay outside the gene matches. Germline V gene sequence: CDR1 SGHVS, CDR2 FNYEAQ. The CDR3 spans 17 residues. The CDR3 coding sequence is TGTGCCAGCAGCTTAGTCCCGGCTAGCGGGAGCGGTGAGACCCAGTACTTC. This translates into CASSLVPASGSGETQYF.

This chain connects TRBV19 to TRBJ1-1; tentatively, D is TRBD1 (5 bases). Germline V gene lookup returns CDR1 LNHDA and CDR2 SQIVND (reference sequence). The V gene lost 4 bases and the J gene lost 5 bases, with 17 bases spanning the gap. This CDR3 spans 15 amino acids. The CDR3 sequence: CASSRDRDWGTEAFF. The CDR3 coding sequence is TGTGCCAGTAGTAGGGACCGGGACTGGGGGACTGAAGCTTTCTTT.

The V gene is TRBV5-1, the J gene TRBJ2-1, with no clear D. Germline V CDR1 and CDR2: SGHRS, YFSETQ. The V and J ends lost 0 bases and 8 bases respectively, with 12 bases between them. The CDR3 contains 14 residues. The CDR3 is CASSLVPSLDEQFF. The CDR3 nucleotides are TGCGCCAGCAGCTTGGTGCCTAGTCTGGATGAGCAGTTCTTC.

The V and J genes are TRBV18 and TRBJ1-1; D is ambiguous. Trimming stripped 3 bases from V and 4 bases from J, with 21 bases between. Germline V gene data show CDR1 as KGHSH and CDR2 as LQKENI. The length of the CDR3 is 17 residues. The CDR3 DNA reads TGTGCCAGCTCACCCCCTCTTGATCGCGGGCCTCTCACTGAAGCTTTCTTT. It is translated as CASSPPLDRGPLTEAFF. Full variable domain (rest looked up from reference TRBV18 and TRBJ1-1): NAGVMQNPRHLVRRRGQEARLRCSPMKGHSHVYWYRQLPEEGLKFMVYLQKENIIDESGMPKERFSAEFPKEGPSILRIQQVVRGDSAAYFCASSPPLDRGPLTEAFFGQGTRLTVV.

CDR3 in DNA: TGTGCCACCTCACCTTGGGGGGGGACCCAGTACTTC. This codes for CATSPWGGTQYF. The chain employs TRBV6-1 and TRBJ2-5, with 7 bases identical to TRBD2. The CDR3 loop spans 12 amino acids. V trimming: 10 bases; J trimming: 7 bases; junction bases outside the gene matches: 9. Germline V lookup: CDR1 MNHNS, CDR2 SASEGT.

The V gene is TRBV10-1, the J gene TRBJ2-2; 10 positions agree with TRBD2. This CDR3 spans 19 amino acids. Germline loops: CDR1 WNHNN, CDR2 SYGVQD (reference sequence). V gave up 3 bases and J gave up 0 bases; unmatched junction bases: 10. CDR3 amino acids: CASSDPGTSADANTGELFF. DNA for the CDR3: TGCGCCAGCAGTGACCCTGGGACTAGCGCCGACGCGAACACCGGGGAGCTGTTTTTT.

V and J are TRBV6-5 and TRBJ1-6; tentative D call: TRBD1 (5 bases). Germline assignment: CDR1 MNHEY and CDR2 SVGAGI. The CDR3 covers 12 residues. Trimming shortened V by 2 bases and J by 16 bases, and 12 bases separated the two germline ends. This chain's CDR3 is CASSYEPGGLHF. The CDR3 coding sequence is TGTGCCAGCAGTTACGAACCGGGGGGGCTCCACTTT.

The genes are TRBV30 and TRBJ2-6; D is uncertain. The CDR3 runs 16 residues. Germline V gene data show CDR1 as GTSNPN and CDR2 as SVGIG (reference sequence). V lost 2 bases and J 0 bases, leaving 11 bases between the germline ends. The CDR3 DNA reads TGTGCCTGGAGTCGGGCAGGAGCCTCTGGGGCCAACGTCCTGACTTTC. It translates to CAWSRAGASGANVLTF.

The chain recombines TRBV9 with TRBJ2-1, with 15 bases matching TRBD2. Germline CDR1 SGDLS, CDR2 YYNGEE. The CDR3 contains 17 residues. The V and J ends lost 4 bases and 8 bases, in that order; junction bases with no gene match: 10. Here the CDR3 DNA reads TGTGCCAGCAGCCTCCTCGGACTAGCGGGAGGGCCAGATGAGCAGTTCTTC. As protein: CASSLLGLAGGPDEQFF.

This chain uses TRBV19 with TRBJ1-1; 7 bases line up with TRBD1. V was pared by 7 bases and J by 0 bases, with 8 bases of the junction left unmatched. Germline assignment: CDR1 LNHDA and CDR2 SQIVND (reference sequence). This CDR3 comprises 15 residues. The CDR3 here is CASTSSGGVNTEAFF. Written as DNA, the CDR3 is TGTGCCAGTACCTCCTCAGGGGGGGTGAACACTGAAGCTTTCTTT.

The CDR3 protein is CASSSRVEETQYF. The CDR3 nucleotides read TGCGCCAGCAGCTCCAGGGTGGAAGAGACCCAGTACTTC. The chain is built from TRBV10-1 and TRBJ2-5; a possible D gene is TRBD1 (5 bases). The ends were cut back, 6 bases at V and 3 bases at J, with 11 bases in the middle. CDR1 and CDR2 (germline): WNHNN, SYGVQD (reference sequence). The CDR3 has 13 residues.

The gene calls are TRBV19 and TRBJ2-2; no clear D gene. Per germline, CDR1 LNHDA and CDR2 SQIVND (reference sequence). The CDR3 has 15 residues. Deletions cut 3 bases from V and 1 base from J, with 9 bases between. The CDR3 nucleotides are TGTGCCAGTAGTATCCCCCTGCGGAACACCGGGGAGCTGTTTTTT. Translating gives CASSIPLRNTGELFF.

The V and J genes are TRBV11-3 and TRBJ2-2; 9 positions match TRBD1. V was pared by 5 bases and J by 1 base, with 2 bases of the junction left unmatched. Germline values: CDR1 SGHNT, CDR2 YENEEA. CDR3 length equals 15 residues. The CDR3 region is CASSPGQGNTGELFF. In nucleotides, the CDR3 is TGTGCCAGCAGCCCGGGACAGGGGAACACCGGGGAGCTGTTTTTT.

The rearrangement joins TRBV7-3 to TRBJ1-1; no clear D. The CDR3 is 15 amino acids. The germline CDR1 and CDR2 sequences are SGHTA and FQGTGA. V lost 0 bases and J 1 base, leaving 9 bases between the germline ends. The CDR3 is CASSLTGGWNTEAFF. CDR3 nucleotides: TGTGCCAGCAGCTTAACGGGTGGTTGGAACACTGAAGCTTTCTTT.

The chain has TRBV28 and TRBJ2-1; weak D call: TRBD2 (6 bases). V was trimmed by 2 bases and J by 14 bases, leaving 19 bases between them. The V gene's germline CDR1 is MDHEN and CDR2 SYDVKM. This CDR3 is 14 amino acids long. CDR3 sequence reads: CASSLEDDRQREFF. CDR3 bases: TGTGCCAGCAGTTTAGAAGATGATAGACAGCGGGAGTTCTTC.

V usage is TRBV19 and J usage is TRBJ2-3; weak D call: TRBD2 (6 bases). Germline CDR1 is LNHDA and CDR2 is SQIVND (reference sequence). V was clipped by 7 bases and J by 0 bases, with 14 bases between them. The CDR3 spans 15 residues. The CDR3 spells CASTLLGTSTDTQYF. In DNA, the CDR3 is TGTGCCAGTACCCTATTAGGGACTAGCACAGATACGCAGTATTTT.

This chain connects TRBV5-5 to TRBJ2-7; 8 nucleotides agree with TRBD2. Per the germline V gene, CDR1 is SGHKS and CDR2 is YYEKEE (reference sequence). The length of the CDR3 is 15 residues. V lost 8 bases and J lost 6; bases outside the gene matches: 16. DNA of the CDR3: TGTGCCAGTTCCCGGGGCGGGGGGTTGCCTCCCGAGCAGTACTTC. This translates into CASSRGGGLPPEQYF.

The table lists this clone with a few counts. The rearrangement uses TRBV18 and TRBJ2-7; no clear D. CDR1 KGHSH and CDR2 LQKENI come from the germline V gene. There are 13 residues in the CDR3. With 0 bases removed from V and 3 bases from J, the gap between germline ends came to 6 bases. CDR3 sequence reads: CASSPPGSYEQYF. The DNA for the CDR3 is TGTGCCAGCTCACCACCCGGAAGCTACGAGCAGTACTTC. The full variable domain, in which reference TRBV18 and TRBJ2-7 provide the parts outside the CDR3, is NAGVMQNPRHLVRRRGQEARLRCSPMKGHSHVYWYRQLPEEGLKFMVYLQKENIIDESGMPKERFSAEFPKEGPSILRIQQVVRGDSAAYFCASSPPGSYEQYFGPGTRLTVT.

J is TRBJ2-1 and V is TRBV18, with D tentatively TRBD2 (6 bases). CDR1 is KGHSH, CDR2 LQKENI, per germline. V shed 1 base and J shed 15 bases, with 19 bases lying between them. The CDR3 loop spans 14 amino acids. This CDR3 reads CASSPQPEAGLWFF. CDR3 nucleotide sequence: TGTGCCAGCTCACCACAACCCGAGGCGGGATTATGGTTCTTC.

The genes are TRBV11-3 and TRBJ2-7; D is possibly TRBD1 or TRBD2 (6 bases each). Trimming removed 3 bases from V and 6 bases from J, with 12 bases in between. Germline V gene data show CDR1 as SGHNT and CDR2 as YENEEA. The CDR3 spans 13 residues. The CDR3 DNA is TGTGCCAGCAGCTTGGCAGGGGAGGCCGAGCAGTACTTC. Translating it yields CASSLAGEAEQYF.

CDR3 in DNA: TGTGCCAGCAGCCCACCCCCGGAAGCTGGGTTCGCCAAAAACATTCAGTACTTC. Translating gives CASSPPPEAGFAKNIQYF. The J gene is TRBJ2-4, the V gene TRBV11-2; D call uncertain. The CDR3 is 18 residues long. The V gene's germline CDR1 is SGHAT and CDR2 FQNNGV. Trimming left V 5 bases short and J 1 base short, with 21 bases between.

The chain carries TRBV14 and TRBJ2-7; 9 bases align to TRBD2. V lost 3 bases and J lost 5; bases outside the gene matches: 2. Germline lookup yields CDR1 SGHDN and CDR2 FVKESK. The CDR3 runs 13 residues. CDR3 bases: TGTGCCAGCAGCCAGGCTAGCGGGAACGAGCAGTACTTC. It yields the protein CASSQASGNEQYF.